This T cell receptor beta chain is from a study of metastatic and nonmetastatic thyroid tumors. About the study: For malignant and benign thyroid patients, tumor or nodule tissue and blood were the sources whose repertoires were compared. Study results and limitations: When malignant thyroid tumors were compared with benign nodules, TCR beta diversity was reportedly significantly higher in the malignant tumors. This held in both blood and tumor samples.

The CDR3 extends over 12 amino acids. Germline V gives CDR1 PRHDT, CDR2 FYEKMQ (reference sequence). Notes on this clone: Its target is unknown. Germline is not matched at one junction end, which may reflect a read error.

MiXCR reprocessed the PCR reads for TCRdb. The repertoire holds roughly 30,000 clones, with roughly 20% as singletons. Thyroid surgery had not been preceded by any treatment in any patient. The sample consisted of blood. The gene calls are TRBV13 and TRBJ1-2, with D unresolved. This TCR came from a female donor with papillary thyroid cancer or a benign thyroid nodule (not recorded which). Some clones in this sample may be carry-over from other donors' samples. CDR3 protein: CASSLGDGGYAF. In DNA form, the CDR3 reads TGTGCCAGCAGCTTAGGAGATGGAGGCTACGCCTTC.